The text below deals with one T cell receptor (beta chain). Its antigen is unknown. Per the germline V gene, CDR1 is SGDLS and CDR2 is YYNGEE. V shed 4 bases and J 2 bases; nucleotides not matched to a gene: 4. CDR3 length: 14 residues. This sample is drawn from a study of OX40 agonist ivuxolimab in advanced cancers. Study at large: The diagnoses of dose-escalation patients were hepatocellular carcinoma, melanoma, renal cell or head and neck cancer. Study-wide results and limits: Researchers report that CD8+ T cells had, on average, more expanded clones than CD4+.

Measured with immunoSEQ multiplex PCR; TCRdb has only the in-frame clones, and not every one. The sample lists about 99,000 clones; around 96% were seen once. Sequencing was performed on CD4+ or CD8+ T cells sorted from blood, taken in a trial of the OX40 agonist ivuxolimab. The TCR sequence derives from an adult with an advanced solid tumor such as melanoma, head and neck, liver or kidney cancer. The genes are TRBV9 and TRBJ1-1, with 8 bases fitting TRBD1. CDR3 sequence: CASSSTGDNTEAFF. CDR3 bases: TGTGCCAGCAGCTCGACAGGGGATAACACTGAAGCTTTCTTT.